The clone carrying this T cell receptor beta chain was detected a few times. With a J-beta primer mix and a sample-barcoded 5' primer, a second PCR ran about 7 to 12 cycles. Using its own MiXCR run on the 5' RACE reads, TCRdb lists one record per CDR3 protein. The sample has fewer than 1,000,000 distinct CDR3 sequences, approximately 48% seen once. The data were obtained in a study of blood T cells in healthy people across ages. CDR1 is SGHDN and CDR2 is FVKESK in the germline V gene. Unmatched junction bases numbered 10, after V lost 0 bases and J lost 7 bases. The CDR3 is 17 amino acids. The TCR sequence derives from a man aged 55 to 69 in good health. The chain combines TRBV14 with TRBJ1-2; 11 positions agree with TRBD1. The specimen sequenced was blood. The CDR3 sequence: CASSQDVPGQGEGGYTF. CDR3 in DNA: TGTGCCAGCAGCCAAGATGTTCCGGGACAGGGGGAGGGTGGCTACACCTTC.